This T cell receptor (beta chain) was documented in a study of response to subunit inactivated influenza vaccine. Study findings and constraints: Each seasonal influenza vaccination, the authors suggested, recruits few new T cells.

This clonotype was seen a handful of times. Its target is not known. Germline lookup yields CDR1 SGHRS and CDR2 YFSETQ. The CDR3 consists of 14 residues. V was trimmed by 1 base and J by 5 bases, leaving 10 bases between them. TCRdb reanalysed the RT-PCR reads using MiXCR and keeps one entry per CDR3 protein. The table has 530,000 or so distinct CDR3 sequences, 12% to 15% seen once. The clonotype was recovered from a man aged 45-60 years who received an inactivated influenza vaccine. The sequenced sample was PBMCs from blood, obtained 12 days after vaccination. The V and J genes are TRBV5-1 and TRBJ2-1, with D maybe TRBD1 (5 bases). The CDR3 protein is CASSLYDRNNEQFF. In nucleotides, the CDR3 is TGCGCCAGCAGCTTGTACGACAGAAACAATGAGCAGTTCTTC.